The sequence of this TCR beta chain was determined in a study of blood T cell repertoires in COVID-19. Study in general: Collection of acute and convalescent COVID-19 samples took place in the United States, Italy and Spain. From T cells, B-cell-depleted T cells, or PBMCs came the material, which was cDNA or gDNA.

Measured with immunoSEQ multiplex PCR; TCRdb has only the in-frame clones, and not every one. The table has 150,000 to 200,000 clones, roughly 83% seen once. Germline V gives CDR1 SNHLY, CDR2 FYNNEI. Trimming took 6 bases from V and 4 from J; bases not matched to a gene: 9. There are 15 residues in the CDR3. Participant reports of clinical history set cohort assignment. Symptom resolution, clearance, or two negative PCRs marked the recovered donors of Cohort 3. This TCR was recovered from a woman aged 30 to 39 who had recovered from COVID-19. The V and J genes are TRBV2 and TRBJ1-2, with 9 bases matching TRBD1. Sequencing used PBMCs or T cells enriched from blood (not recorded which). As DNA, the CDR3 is TGTGCCAGCAGGGGGGACAGGGTGACCTCCTATGGCTACACCTTC. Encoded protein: CASRGDRVTSYGYTF. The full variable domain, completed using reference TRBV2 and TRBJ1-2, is EPEVTQTPSHQVTQMGQEVILRCVPISNHLYFYWYRQILGQKVEFLVSFYNNEISEKSEIFDDQFSVERPDGSNFTLKIRSTKLEDSAMYFCASRGDRVTSYGYTFGSGTRLTVV.